A single T cell receptor (beta chain) is shown here with its context. The V and J ends lost 4 bases and 2 bases, in that order; junction bases with no gene match: 6. The CDR3 covers 15 residues. Germline CDR1 MDHEN, CDR2 SYDVKM. The source of the sample is a study of blood T cell repertoires in COVID-19. The assay was immunoSEQ multiplex PCR, and TCRdb's table has in-frame clones only and misses some. The data hold some 27,000 clones, with roughly 87% observed a single time. Source material: peripheral blood. V is TRBV28 and J is TRBJ1-2; 8 nucleotides agree with TRBD1. This TCR was recovered from a human donor in a cohort sampled during active COVID-19. The donor label of this sample is uncertain. CDR3 bases: TGTGCCAGCAGTTCTCCGACAGGGGCGAACTATGGCTACACCTTC. Translation gives CASSSPTGANYGYTF.